These 19 T cell receptor beta chains were all obtained from the same sample, sequenced in a study of blood T cell repertoires in COVID-19. Sequencing used immunoSEQ multiplex PCR; TCRdb keeps in-frame clones, though not all of them. Of fewer than 200,000 clones in the sample, approximately 82% were seen once. Sequences were obtained from peripheral blood. These TCRs come from a woman between 35 and 50 years old with COVID-19, enrolled during active disease.

The chain is built from TRBV7-3 and TRBJ2-3; 7 bases line up with TRBD2. The V gene's germline CDR1 is SGHTA and CDR2 FQGTGA. The CDR3 covers 17 residues. Trimming cost V 3 bases and J 2 bases; bases outside gene matches: 11. The DNA of the CDR3 is TGTGCCAGCAGCTTTGGGGTGCGGGGGTCAACCACAGATACGCAGTATTTT. Protein: CASSFGVRGSTTDTQYF.

A few counts support this clone. V gene TRBV7-3 combines with J gene TRBJ1-1; a possible D gene is TRBD1 (5 bases). The germline V and J ends were trimmed by 5 bases and 4 bases, with 11 bases remaining between them. Germline CDR1 SGHTA, CDR2 FQGTGA. This CDR3 contains 13 residues. The CDR3 spells CASSQLGGTEAFF. In DNA form, the CDR3 reads TGTGCCAGCAGCCAACTGGGGGGCACTGAAGCTTTCTTT.

V gene TRBV23-1 combines with J gene TRBJ2-2, with 11 bases identical to TRBD2. TRBV23-1 is an ORF, with its function uncertain. J lost 7 bases, V lost 8 bases, and 9 bases had no gene match. The CDR3 has 15 amino acids. Written as DNA, the CDR3 is TGCGCCAGCTCTCAGGCTAGCGGGGGGATCGGGGAGCTGTTTTTT. Translating gives CASSQASGGIGELFF.

The table lists this clone with a count of one. The chain combines TRBV6-5 with TRBJ1-6; 7 bases match TRBD1. This CDR3 spans 13 amino acids. The junction had 1 base not matched to a gene; V was cut back by 8 bases and J by 3 bases. Per the germline V gene, CDR1 is MNHEY and CDR2 is SVGAGI. CDR3: CASWTGYNSPLHF. The CDR3 region has the DNA TGTGCCAGCTGGACAGGCTATAATTCACCCCTCCACTTT.

Here the CDR3 reads CASGGLFYNEQFF. As DNA, the CDR3 is TGTGCCAGCGGAGGGTTGTTCTACAATGAGCAGTTCTTC. The chain has TRBV7-8 and TRBJ2-1; D may be TRBD2 (6 bases). Between the trimmed V and J ends, which lost 8 bases and 3 bases, there was a span of 11 bases. The germline CDR1 and CDR2 sequences are SGHVS and FQNEAQ. This CDR3 contains 13 residues.

Concerning this clone itself: Other nucleotide sequences in the sample specify the same CDR3. This chain uses TRBV15 with TRBJ2-3; the D is unclear. V lost 2 bases to trimming and J lost 3 bases, with 6 bases between them. Germline V gene lookup returns CDR1 LNHNV and CDR2 YYDKDF (reference sequence). CDR3 size: 13 residues. CDR3 DNA: TGTGCCACCAGCAGACCGTTAACAGATACGCAGTATTTT. Translated: CATSRPLTDTQYF.

J is TRBJ1-5 and V is TRBV2; unclear D gene. Per the germline V gene, CDR1 is SNHLY and CDR2 is FYNNEI. There are 14 residues in the CDR3. The ends were cut back, 7 bases at V and 0 bases at J, with 10 bases in the middle. The CDR3 region has the DNA TGTGCCAGCACCAGGTTGAATAGCAATCAGCCCCAGCATTTT. This gives the protein CASTRLNSNQPQHF.

The V call is TRBV3-1 (or the pseudogene TRBV3-2), the J call TRBJ2-1; 7 bases agree with TRBD2. Germline trimming cut 5 bases from V and 4 bases from J; bases unmatched to any gene: 8. Germline V gives CDR1 LGHDT, CDR2 YNNKEL (reference sequence). The CDR3 totals 15 residues. In DNA form, the CDR3 reads TGTGCCAGCAGCGCGCTAGGCGGGAGATACAATGAGCAGTTCTTC. It codes for CASSALGGRYNEQFF.

V gene TRBV19 combines with J gene TRBJ1-6, with D tentatively TRBD1 (6 bases). This CDR3 spans 13 amino acids. V dropped 4 bases and J dropped 9 bases, with 10 bases sitting between them. In germline, CDR1 is LNHDA, CDR2 SQIVND (reference sequence). The CDR3 loop is CASSTQGTSPLHF. CDR3 sequence (DNA): TGTGCCAGTAGTACACAGGGTACTTCACCCCTCCACTTT.

V usage is TRBV3-1 (or the pseudogene TRBV3-2) and J usage is TRBJ2-2; D gene ambiguous. There are 14 residues in the CDR3. Trimming took 2 bases from V and 10 from J, leaving 14 bases between them. Germline lookup yields CDR1 LGHDT and CDR2 YNNKEL (reference sequence). Here the CDR3 reads CASSQSEVRLELFF. The CDR3 DNA is TGTGCCAGCAGCCAAAGTGAGGTTCGCCTGGAGCTGTTTTTT.

The rearrangement uses TRBV9 and TRBJ2-1, with 13 bases that match TRBD2. With V trimmed by 2 bases and J by 8 bases, 10 bases remained unmatched. Germline V gene data show CDR1 as SGDLS and CDR2 as YYNGEE. The CDR3 extends over 17 amino acids. In nucleotides, the CDR3 is TGTGCCAGCAGCGTTGGACTAGCGGGAGTGGTGAGGGATGAGCAGTTCTTC. It translates to CASSVGLAGVVRDEQFF.

The rearrangement links TRBV3-1 (or the pseudogene TRBV3-2) to TRBJ2-1; 10 nucleotides match TRBD2. V shed 2 bases, J shed 4 bases, and the junction held 2 bases outside the gene matches. The CDR3 is 15 residues long. CDR1 LGHDT and CDR2 YNNKEL come from the germline V gene (reference sequence). CDR3: CASSQTSGKYNEQFF. The CDR3, as DNA: TGTGCCAGCAGCCAAACTAGCGGGAAATACAATGAGCAGTTCTTC.

The V and J genes are TRBV3-1 (or the pseudogene TRBV3-2) and TRBJ2-1; TRBD2 agrees at 11 bases. The CDR3 spans 17 residues. Germline V gene sequence: CDR1 LGHDT, CDR2 YNNKEL (reference sequence). Trimming cost V 4 bases and J 1 base; bases outside gene matches: 6. CDR3 protein: CASSLVGLAVSYNEQFF. CDR3 in DNA: TGTGCCAGCAGCCTAGTGGGACTAGCGGTTTCCTACAATGAGCAGTTCTTC.

The chain uses TRBV29-1 and TRBJ1-5; 7 bases line up with TRBD1. Germline V lookup: CDR1 SQVTM, CDR2 ANQGSEA. V was clipped by 4 bases and J by 0 bases; unmatched bases: 3. CDR3 size: 14 residues. The CDR3 bases are TGCAGCGTTGGACAGGGTTTTAGCAATCAGCCCCAGCATTTT. Protein: CSVGQGFSNQPQHF.

The chain employs TRBV19 and TRBJ1-2; the D gene is possibly TRBD1 (5 bases). This CDR3 is built from 15 residues. CDR1 and CDR2 (germline): LNHDA, SQIVND (reference sequence). Trimming pared 4 bases from V and 4 bases from J, leaving 16 bases between. The CDR3 sequence is CASSKDGRAGYGYTF. CDR3 nucleotides: TGTGCCAGTAGTAAGGACGGCAGGGCTGGCTATGGCTACACCTTC.

J is TRBJ1-1 and V is TRBV5-1; no clear D gene. Germline V gives CDR1 SGHRS, CDR2 YFSETQ. This CDR3 contains 14 residues. V lost 5 bases and J lost 1, with 12 bases in between. CDR3 in DNA: TGCGCCAGCAGGACACAGACGACGAACACTGAAGCTTTCTTT. Translated: CASRTQTTNTEAFF.

The DNA for the CDR3 is TGCGCCAGCAGCTTCGACTTGACGGACACCTACGAGCAGTACTTC. Its translation: CASSFDLTDTYEQYF. The J gene is TRBJ2-7, the V gene TRBV4-1, with D tentatively TRBD1 (5 bases). The V gene lost 5 bases and the J gene lost 2 bases, with 16 bases spanning the gap. The CDR3 is made up of 15 amino acids. CDR1 and CDR2 (germline): MGHRA, YSYEKL.

This clone occurred many times. The V call is TRBV2, the J call TRBJ1-2, with 7 positions matching TRBD1. V trimming: 5 bases; J trimming: 6 bases; junction bases outside the gene matches: 6. The CDR3 is 13 residues long. The germline V gene has CDR1 SNHLY and CDR2 FYNNEI. CDR3 sequence: CASSRGQFDGYTF. The DNA for the CDR3 is TGTGCCAGCAGTAGGGGGCAGTTTGATGGCTACACCTTC.

The rearrangement uses TRBV28 and TRBJ1-2; TRBD1 might be the D (5 bases). The CDR3 has 13 residues. The ends were cut back, 6 bases at V and 2 bases at J, with 10 bases in the middle. CDR1 is MDHEN and CDR2 is SYDVKM in the germline V gene. CDR3 coding DNA: TGTGCCAGCAGCACCCGGGGGAACTATGGCTACACCTTC. This sequence encodes CASSTRGNYGYTF.